These T cell receptor beta chains were read from a single sample in a study of shared clonotypes between healthy human individuals. Sequencing was performed with immunoSEQ multiplex PCR; in TCRdb, only in-frame clones are kept and a portion is missing. The table includes around 480,000 clones, roughly 85% detected once. Specimen: PBMCs. Receptors were obtained from a woman aged 40 to 49 in good health. Some clones in this sample may be carry-over from other donors' samples. Both conserved end residues are part of each CDR3. A D gene is named only where the DNA matches it firmly. Not every row has a clone size; where given, it reads once, few, many or a size class.

v_call: TRBV30; j_call: TRBJ2-4; d_call: TRBD2; clone_size: many; cdr3_aa: CAWSRTSDIQYF; cdr3_nt: TGTGCCTGGAGTAGGACTAGCGACATTCAGTACTTC
v_call: TRBV5-1; j_call: TRBJ2-1; d_call: .; clone_size: .; cdr3_aa: CASSPNRLASYNEQFF; cdr3_nt: TGCGCCAGCAGCCCGAATCGACTGGCCTCCTACAATGAGCAGTTCTTC
v_call: TRBV7-6; j_call: TRBJ1-4; d_call: .; clone_size: .; cdr3_aa: CASSLAPGGIGEKLFF; cdr3_nt: TGTGCCAGCAGCTTAGCGCCGGGGGGCATAGGTGAAAAACTGTTTTTT
v_call: TRBV7-9; j_call: TRBJ2-3; d_call: .; clone_size: .; cdr3_aa: CASSLGTISTDTQYF; cdr3_nt: TGTGCCAGCAGCTTGGGGACCATTAGCACAGATACGCAGTATTTT
v_call: TRBV4-2; j_call: TRBJ2-1; d_call: .; clone_size: .; cdr3_aa: CASSQDLGQQFF; cdr3_nt: TGTGCCAGCAGCCAAGATCTCGGCCAACAGTTCTTC
v_call: TRBV11-2; j_call: TRBJ2-2; d_call: TRBD1; clone_size: .; cdr3_aa: CASSPGTGSTGELFF; cdr3_nt: TGTGCCAGCAGCCCCGGGACAGGGTCAACCGGGGAGCTGTTTTTT
v_call: TRBV4-3; j_call: TRBJ2-2; d_call: .; clone_size: once; cdr3_aa: CASSQDRALENTGELFF; cdr3_nt: TGCGCCAGCAGCCAAGACAGGGCCTTGGAGAACACCGGGGAGCTGTTTTTT
v_call: TRBV2; j_call: TRBJ1-5; d_call: .; clone_size: .; cdr3_aa: CASTAADGDSGNQPQHF; cdr3_nt: TGTGCCAGCACGGCCGCGGACGGTGATTCGGGCAATCAGCCCCAGCATTTT
v_call: TRBV19; j_call: TRBJ2-3; d_call: .; clone_size: .; cdr3_aa: CASRRTGAQDTQYF; cdr3_nt: TGTGCCAGTAGACGGACGGGGGCTCAAGATACGCAGTATTTT
v_call: TRBV14; j_call: TRBJ1-3; d_call: .; clone_size: once; cdr3_aa: CASSPTGRRSGNTIYF; cdr3_nt: TGTGCCAGCAGCCCTACAGGGAGGCGCTCTGGAAACACCATATATTTT
v_call: TRBV19; j_call: TRBJ1-4; d_call: .; clone_size: few; cdr3_aa: CASGHNGRGEKLFF; cdr3_nt: TGTGCCAGTGGGCATAACGGGAGGGGAGAAAAACTGTTTTTT
v_call: TRBV6-1; j_call: TRBJ1-5; d_call: .; clone_size: .; cdr3_aa: CASRGNSNQPQHF; cdr3_nt: TGTGCCAGCAGAGGTAATAGCAATCAGCCCCAGCATTTT
v_call: TRBV11-2; j_call: TRBJ2-7; d_call: .; clone_size: .; cdr3_aa: CASSLGGARHEQYF; cdr3_nt: TGTGCCAGCAGCCTAGGGGGGGCGAGGCACGAGCAGTACTTC
v_call: TRBV14; j_call: TRBJ2-1; d_call: .; clone_size: .; cdr3_aa: CASSQEGNEQFF; cdr3_nt: TGTGCCAGCAGCCAAGAGGGGAATGAGCAGTTCTTC
v_call: TRBV7-2; j_call: TRBJ2-4; d_call: .; clone_size: .; cdr3_aa: CASSPLRVGSSLAKNIQYF; cdr3_nt: TGTGCCAGCAGCCCCTTGAGGGTAGGGTCGTCTCTAGCCAAAAACATTCAGTACTTC
v_call: TRBV5-1; j_call: TRBJ1-1; d_call: .; clone_size: once; cdr3_aa: CASRLTGREAFF; cdr3_nt: TGCGCCAGCAGACTCACAGGTCGCGAAGCTTTCTTT
v_call: TRBV30; j_call: TRBJ2-5; d_call: .; clone_size: .; cdr3_aa: CAWSVGGGGGWETQYF; cdr3_nt: TGTGCCTGGAGTGTCGGCGGTGGGGGTGGTTGGGAGACCCAGTACTTC
v_call: TRBV10-3; j_call: TRBJ1-2; d_call: .; clone_size: .; cdr3_aa: CAISDGFGYTF; cdr3_nt: TGTGCCATCAGTGACGGCTTTGGCTACACCTTC
v_call: TRBV15; j_call: TRBJ2-7; d_call: .; clone_size: .; cdr3_aa: CATSRDGSRAYEQYF; cdr3_nt: TGTGCCACCAGCAGAGATGGTTCCAGAGCCTACGAGCAGTACTTC
v_call: TRBV2; j_call: TRBJ2-1; d_call: .; clone_size: .; cdr3_aa: CASSKYNEQFF; cdr3_nt: TGTGCCAGCAGCAAATACAATGAGCAGTTCTTC
v_call: TRBV7-3; j_call: TRBJ2-3; d_call: .; clone_size: .; cdr3_aa: CASSSGPGLDTQYF; cdr3_nt: TGTGCCAGCAGCTCAGGACCAGGCCTAGATACGCAGTATTTT
v_call: TRBV5-6; j_call: TRBJ1-4; d_call: .; clone_size: .; cdr3_aa: CASSPVQATNEKLFF; cdr3_nt: TGTGCCAGCAGCCCCGTACAAGCAACTAATGAAAAACTGTTTTTT
v_call: TRBV11-1; j_call: TRBJ2-3; d_call: TRBD2; clone_size: .; cdr3_aa: CASSTGLARSTDTQYF; cdr3_nt: TGTGCCAGCAGTACGGGACTAGCGAGAAGCACAGATACGCAGTATTTT
v_call: TRBV6-1; j_call: TRBJ1-2; d_call: TRBD1; clone_size: .; cdr3_aa: CASIESGGFYGYTF; cdr3_nt: TGTGCCAGCATAGAGTCAGGGGGCTTCTATGGCTACACCTTC
v_call: TRBV6-6; j_call: TRBJ2-5; d_call: .; clone_size: .; cdr3_aa: CASSYSGVGEETQYF; cdr3_nt: TGTGCCAGCAGTTACTCGGGCGTGGGGGAAGAGACCCAGTACTTC
v_call: TRBV5-6; j_call: TRBJ2-1; d_call: .; clone_size: .; cdr3_aa: CASSLDAAYNEQFF; cdr3_nt: TGTGCCAGCAGCTTGGATGCGGCTTACAATGAGCAGTTCTTC
v_call: TRBV5-1; j_call: TRBJ2-2; d_call: .; clone_size: once; cdr3_aa: CASSPDGYTGELFF; cdr3_nt: TGCGCCAGCAGCCCGGACGGATACACCGGGGAGCTGTTTTTT